The 28 T cell receptor beta chains in this list originate from one sample, sequenced in a study of blood T cell repertoires in COVID-19. Measured with immunoSEQ multiplex PCR; TCRdb has only the in-frame clones, and not every one. The table has approximately 210,000 clones, about four fifths seen once; the top ten hold approximately 5.1%. Sequencing was carried out using peripheral blood. The receptors come from a woman aged 70 to 79 with active or convalescent COVID-19.

The genes are TRBV6-5 and TRBJ2-1, with TRBD1 matching over 10 bases. This CDR3 comprises 16 residues. Germline V gives CDR1 MNHEY, CDR2 SVGAGI. V lost 2 bases and J lost 4; bases outside the gene matches: 5. This chain's CDR3 is CASSYGTGVVYNEQFF. In nucleotides, the CDR3 is TGTGCCAGCAGTTACGGGACAGGGGTGGTATACAATGAGCAGTTCTTC.

The CDR3 loop is CASSPGGPNNEQFF. DNA for the CDR3: TGTGCCAGCAGCCCCGGCGGGCCTAACAATGAGCAGTTCTTC. The genes are TRBV7-9 and TRBJ2-1; D is perhaps TRBD2 (5 bases). Germline values: CDR1 SEHNR, CDR2 FQNEAQ (reference sequence). The CDR3 loop spans 14 amino acids. V lost 5 bases, J lost 5 bases, and 13 bases lay in between.

V gene TRBV19 combines with J gene TRBJ1-4; 9 bases match TRBD1. The germline CDR1 and CDR2 sequences are LNHDA and SQIVND (reference sequence). The ends lost 8 bases at V and 8 bases at J; junction bases unmatched: 9. The CDR3 has 14 amino acids. In nucleotides, the CDR3 is TGTGCCAGTCGGACAGGGGTGAATCGCGAAAAACTGTTTTTT. Protein product: CASRTGVNREKLFF.

This chain links TRBV11-2 with TRBJ1-6, with TRBD1 matching 8 bases. Trimming took 6 bases from V and 7 from J; bases not matched to a gene: 5. The CDR3 is 14 amino acids. The germline gives CDR1 SGHAT, CDR2 FQNNGV. Written as DNA, the CDR3 is TGTGCCAGCAGGCCGACAGGGGTAAATTCACCCCTCCACTTT. It codes for CASRPTGVNSPLHF.

The chain recombines TRBV6-4 with TRBJ1-4; 8 bases map to TRBD1. Germline V gene data show CDR1 as MRHNA and CDR2 as SNTAGT. V was pared by 9 bases and J by 6 bases, with 9 bases of the junction left unmatched. The CDR3 has 14 amino acids. This CDR3 reads CASWDDRGDEKLFF. In DNA form, the CDR3 reads TGTGCCAGTTGGGACGACAGGGGTGATGAAAAACTGTTTTTT.

V gene TRBV11-2 combines with J gene TRBJ2-2; D gene uncertain. The CDR3 contains 15 residues. The germline V and J ends were trimmed by 1 base and 0 bases, with 6 bases remaining between them. CDR1 and CDR2 (germline): SGHAT, FQNNGV. The DNA for the CDR3 is TGTGCCAGCAGCTTAGGCAGTACGAACACCGGGGAGCTGTTTTTT. Translation: CASSLGSTNTGELFF.

V usage is TRBV28 and J usage is TRBJ2-2, with 7 bases lining up with TRBD1. The germline V gene encodes CDR1 MDHEN and CDR2 SYDVKM. This CDR3 region has 14 residues. The junction had 3 bases not matched to a gene; V was cut back by 6 bases and J by 2 bases. DNA of the CDR3: TGTGCCAGCAGGGGGGACAGTAACACCGGGGAGCTGTTTTTT. Protein sequence: CASRGDSNTGELFF.

As regards this clone: The sample carries other DNA sequences with the same CDR3. V and J are TRBV18 and TRBJ2-5; D may be TRBD1 (6 bases). CDR3 length: 14 residues. CDR1 and CDR2 from the germline V gene are KGHSH and LQKENI. The V end lost 2 bases, the J end lost 2 bases, and 9 bases lay between the germline ends. The CDR3 region has the DNA TGTGCCAGCTCACCAGGGGGCCCTCAAGAGACCCAGTACTTC. This codes for CASSPGGPQETQYF. The whole variable domain, remainder taken from reference TRBV18 and TRBJ2-5, is NAGVMQNPRHLVRRRGQEARLRCSPMKGHSHVYWYRQLPEEGLKFMVYLQKENIIDESGMPKERFSAEFPKEGPSILRIQQVVRGDSAAYFCASSPGGPQETQYFGPGTRLLVL.

This clone was seen a single time. The chain links TRBV5-1 to TRBJ2-5; D is possibly TRBD2 (6 bases). V lost 3 bases to trimming and J lost 1 base, with 13 bases between them. The CDR3 runs 15 residues. CDR1 SGHRS and CDR2 YFSETQ come from the germline V gene. CDR3 loop: CASSSGLLAQETQYF. The CDR3, as DNA: TGCGCCAGCAGCTCGGGACTGCTTGCCCAAGAGACCCAGTACTTC.

This chain uses TRBV7-9 with TRBJ2-7; 7 bases match TRBD2. Germline lookup yields CDR1 SEHNR and CDR2 FQNEAQ (reference sequence). The CDR3 is 16 residues long. The junction had 10 bases not matched to a gene; V was cut back by 3 bases and J by 2 bases. The CDR3 reads CASSFPPRGETYEQYF. The CDR3 DNA is TGTGCCAGCAGCTTCCCCCCCCGGGGGGAGACCTACGAGCAGTACTTC.

J is TRBJ2-5 and V is TRBV7-9, with 7 bases fitting TRBD1. Germline loops: CDR1 SEHNR, CDR2 FQNEAQ (reference sequence). V trimming: 5 bases; J trimming: 1 base; junction bases outside the gene matches: 7. CDR3 size: 15 residues. The DNA for the CDR3 is TGTGCCAGCAGCGCTAGGGGGACAGCCCAAGAGACCCAGTACTTC. Amino acid sequence: CASSARGTAQETQYF.

This clone was counted once. The chain recombines TRBV27 with TRBJ1-6; no reliable D call. The CDR3 is 19 residues long. Germline V CDR1 and CDR2: MNHEY, SMNVEV (reference sequence). Trimming stripped 1 base from V and 0 bases from J, with 16 bases between. CDR3 in DNA: TGTGCCAGCAGTTTATTCATCCCCTTCGGGAGCTCCTATAATTCACCCCTCCACTTT. It is translated as CASSLFIPFGSSYNSPLHF.

The chain is built from TRBV7-6 and TRBJ2-2; D perhaps matches TRBD1 (6 bases). In germline, CDR1 is SGHVS, CDR2 FNYEAQ. The CDR3 spans 15 residues. V was clipped by 1 base and J by 5 bases, with 11 bases between them. CDR3 in DNA: TGTGCCAGCAGCTTAGAGACAGGCAAAACCGGGGAGCTGTTTTTT. This gives the protein CASSLETGKTGELFF.

The J gene is TRBJ1-1, the V gene TRBV28; 7 bases are shared with TRBD1. Losses at the gene ends were 3 bases for V and 1 base for J; bases not matched to a gene: 5. Per the germline V gene, CDR1 is MDHEN and CDR2 is SYDVKM. This CDR3 spans 15 amino acids. CDR3 bases: TGTGCCAGCAGTTTGACAGGGTATTGGAACACTGAAGCTTTCTTT. This sequence encodes CASSLTGYWNTEAFF. The full variable domain, its missing parts supplied by reference TRBV28 and TRBJ1-1, is DVKVTQSSRYLVKRTGEKVFLECVQDMDHENMFWYRQDPGLGLRLIYFSYDVKMKEKGDIPEGYSVSREKKERFSLILESASTNQTSMYLCASSLTGYWNTEAFFGQGTRLTVV.

The rearrangement links TRBV27 to TRBJ2-1; 8 bases line up with TRBD2. Germline CDR1 reads MNHEY; CDR2 reads SMNVEV (reference sequence). Trimming cost V 5 bases and J 2 bases; bases outside gene matches: 8. The CDR3 contains 16 residues. The CDR3 DNA is TGTGCCAGCAGTCCAGGACTAGCTTTCCCCTACAATGAGCAGTTCTTC. Translated: CASSPGLAFPYNEQFF.

V usage is TRBV27 and J usage is TRBJ2-3; D unresolved. The CDR3 is 14 residues long. CDR1 is MNHEY and CDR2 is SMNVEV in the germline V gene (reference sequence). V lost 5 bases, J lost 0 bases, and 9 bases lay in between. The CDR3: CASSAFFSTDTQYF. CDR3 DNA: TGTGCCAGCAGTGCGTTTTTTAGCACAGATACGCAGTATTTT.

The V gene is TRBV10-2, the J gene TRBJ1-4, with a possible D match to TRBD1 (5 bases). Trimming cost V 6 bases and J 11 bases, with 10 bases left between them. The CDR3 extends over 11 amino acids. Germline V gives CDR1 WSHSY, CDR2 SAAADI. The CDR3 nucleotides are TGCGCCAGCAGCCGGGGGGAGAAACTGTTTTTT. Amino acids: CASSRGEKLFF.

The chain joins TRBV7-9 to TRBJ2-3; 7 bases fit TRBD2. V was clipped by 2 bases and J by 5 bases; unmatched bases: 1. Germline CDR1 is SEHNR and CDR2 is FQNEAQ (reference sequence). The CDR3 sequence is 13 residues long. CDR3 region: CASSLIAGDTQYF. DNA of the CDR3: TGTGCCAGCAGCTTAATAGCGGGAGATACGCAGTATTTT.

The rearrangement links TRBV27 to TRBJ1-5; a weak D match, TRBD1 (5 bases). The germline V and J ends were trimmed by 5 bases and 6 bases, with 14 bases remaining between them. CDR1 MNHEY and CDR2 SMNVEV come from the germline V gene (reference sequence). The CDR3 is 14 residues long. The CDR3 region has the DNA TGTGCCAGCAGTCAGTCGCGGGGCGGTCAGCCCCAGCATTTT. Protein product: CASSQSRGGQPQHF.

The chain uses TRBV12-5 and TRBJ2-1; TRBD2 is a possible D gene (6 bases). The CDR3 consists of 16 residues. Germline CDR1 and CDR2: LGHNT and FRNRAP. Deletions cut 4 bases from V and 0 bases from J, with 13 bases between. CDR3 residues: CASGWGDSYSYNEQFF. DNA of the CDR3: TGTGCTAGTGGTTGGGGGGACTCCTACTCCTACAATGAGCAGTTCTTC.

V is TRBV15 and J is TRBJ2-3; D perhaps matches TRBD2 (5 bases). In germline, CDR1 is LNHNV, CDR2 YYDKDF (reference sequence). Trimming left V 1 base short and J 0 bases short, with 14 bases between. The CDR3 has 17 amino acids. The CDR3 DNA reads TGTGCCACCAGCAGAGGGCGCAAGGGAGTCAGCACAGATACGCAGTATTTT. Translation: CATSRGRKGVSTDTQYF.

The CDR3 DNA is TGCGCCAGCAGCTACTCACAGGGGGCTAACGAGCAGTACTTC. Its protein is CASSYSQGANEQYF. This sequence joins TRBV4-1 and TRBJ2-7, with 9 bases aligning to TRBD1. With 5 bases clipped from V and 5 bases from J, the junction kept 7 bases outside the gene matches. The CDR3 length is 14 residues. CDR1 is MGHRA and CDR2 is YSYEKL in the germline V gene.

The chain couples TRBV14 to TRBJ2-3; TRBD1 might be the D (7 bases). The CDR3 contains 17 residues. V lost 10 bases and J 5 bases, leaving 28 bases between the germline ends. Germline loops: CDR1 SGHDN, CDR2 FVKESK. In DNA form, the CDR3 reads TGTGCCACCCCCTCGGGGGTTAAGAGGACAGGTGGAGATACGCAGTATTTT. The encoded protein is CATPSGVKRTGGDTQYF.

The chain couples TRBV4-1 to TRBJ2-7; perhaps TRBD1 as D (7 bases). V lost 8 bases, J lost 6 bases, and 20 bases lay in between. The germline V gene has CDR1 MGHRA and CDR2 YSYEKL. The CDR3 extends over 14 amino acids. The CDR3 DNA is TGCGCCAGCTCACGCCTAGCAGGGGGGATCGAGCAGTACTTC. It specifies CASSRLAGGIEQYF.

The gene calls are TRBV7-8 and TRBJ2-1; D is ambiguous. V lost 0 bases and J lost 6, with 9 bases in between. The CDR3 consists of 14 residues. The germline gives CDR1 SGHVS, CDR2 FQNEAQ. This CDR3 is CASSLAQAFNEQFF. DNA of the CDR3: TGTGCCAGCAGCTTAGCGCAGGCGTTCAATGAGCAGTTCTTC.

This clone was counted between two and nine times. The rearrangement joins TRBV19 to TRBJ1-6, with D unclear. V lost 3 bases and J 6 bases, leaving 12 bases between the germline ends. Germline-derived CDR1 and CDR2 are LNHDA and SQIVND (reference sequence). The CDR3 runs 15 residues. DNA of the CDR3: TGTGCCAGTAGTATTGGACTGCCGGCTAATTCACCCCTCCACTTT. Protein: CASSIGLPANSPLHF.

This clone was found once. This chain connects TRBV14 to TRBJ2-4, with D possibly being TRBD1 (6 bases). Germline CDR1 SGHDN, CDR2 FVKESK. The V and J ends lost 2 bases and 7 bases respectively, with 12 bases between them. The CDR3 is made up of 14 amino acids. The chain's CDR3 is CASSQSGQGNIQYF. In nucleotides, the CDR3 is TGTGCCAGCAGCCAATCCGGGCAGGGGAACATTCAGTACTTC.

V usage is TRBV5-4 and J usage is TRBJ2-3; 9 positions match TRBD2. There are 16 residues in the CDR3. Germline V lookup: CDR1 SGHNT, CDR2 YYREEE (reference sequence). J was trimmed by 4 bases and V by 2 bases; bases with no gene match: 8. This CDR3 is CASSFVAGANADTQYF. For the CDR3, the DNA is TGTGCCAGCAGCTTTGTAGCGGGAGCGAATGCAGATACGCAGTATTTT.